The 4 T cell receptor beta chains given below trace back to one sample, sequenced in a study of T cells after yellow fever vaccination. TCRdb ran MiXCR on the 5' RACE reads and lists one entry per CDR3 protein. The top ten clones hold 23% of a sample with around 310,000 distinct CDR3 sequences, approximately 3.8% of them seen once. Sequences were derived from PBMCs, sampled on the day of the yellow fever booster vaccination. Receptors were obtained from a young man who received the YFV17D yellow fever vaccine.

This clonotype has ten or more counts. The chain combines TRBV4-3 with TRBJ2-1; the match to TRBD1 covers 7 bases. Germline V gene sequence: CDR1 LGHNA, CDR2 YSLEER. The V gene end was trimmed by 0 bases and the J gene end by 4 bases; junction bases not matched to a gene: 9. The CDR3 loop spans 17 amino acids. CDR3 DNA: TGCGCCAGCAGCCAAGAATTTTCAGGGGGTTATTACAATGAGCAGTTCTTC. This sequence encodes CASSQEFSGGYYNEQFF.

This clonotype was detected a few times. The V call is TRBV7-2, the J call TRBJ1-1; D not resolved. Germline V gene data show CDR1 as SGHTA and CDR2 as FQGNSA. The CDR3 is made up of 15 amino acids. Trimming removed 1 base from V and 0 bases from J, with 9 bases in between. CDR3 protein: CASSLGGNMNTEAFF. The DNA of the CDR3 is TGTGCCAGCAGCTTAGGTGGCAACATGAACACTGAAGCTTTCTTT.

The CDR3 loop reads CSARLAERQETQYF. For the CDR3, the DNA is TGCAGTGCTAGGCTAGCGGAAAGACAAGAGACCCAGTACTTC. This chain joins TRBV20-1 and TRBJ2-5; 7 positions match TRBD2. Germline CDR1 DFQATT, CDR2 SNEGSKA (reference sequence). J gave up 2 bases and V 3 bases, and 6 bases lay outside the gene matches. The CDR3 is made up of 14 amino acids.

This clonotype was observed at least ten times. V and J are TRBV20-1 and TRBJ2-2; maybe TRBD1 (6 bases). Germline CDR1 and CDR2: DFQATT and SNEGSKA (reference sequence). This CDR3 has 13 residues. The CDR3 region is CGLTGENTGELFF. The CDR3 DNA reads as TGCGGACTGACAGGAGAGAACACCGGGGAGCTGTTTTTT.